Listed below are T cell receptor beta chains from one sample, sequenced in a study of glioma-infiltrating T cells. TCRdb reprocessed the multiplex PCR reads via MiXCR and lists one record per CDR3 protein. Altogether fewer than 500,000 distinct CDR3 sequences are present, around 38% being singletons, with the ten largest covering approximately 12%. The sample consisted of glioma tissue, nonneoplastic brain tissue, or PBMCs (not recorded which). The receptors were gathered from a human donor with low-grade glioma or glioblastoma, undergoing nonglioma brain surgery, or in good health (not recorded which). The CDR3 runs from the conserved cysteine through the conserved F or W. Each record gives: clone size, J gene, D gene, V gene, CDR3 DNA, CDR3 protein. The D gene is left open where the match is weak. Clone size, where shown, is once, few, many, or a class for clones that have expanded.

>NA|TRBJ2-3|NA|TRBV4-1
TGCGCCAGCAGCCAAGGGGCCTTCGAGGGAGGACCAACGGATACGCAGTATTTT
CASSQGAFEGGPTDTQYF
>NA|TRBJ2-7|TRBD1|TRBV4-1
TGCGCCAGCAGCCAAGGGACAGGCCACTACGAGCAGTACTTC
CASSQGTGHYEQYF
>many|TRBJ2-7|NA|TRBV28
TGTGCCAGCAGTTTGAGAGGTGGACAGTCTCGCTCCTACGAGCAGTACTTC
CASSLRGGQSRSYEQYF
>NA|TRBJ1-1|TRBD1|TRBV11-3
TGTGCCAGCAGCTTATCAACCGGGACAGGGGCCTCTGAAGCTTTCTTT
CASSLSTGTGASEAFF
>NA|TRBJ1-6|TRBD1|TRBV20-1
TGCAGTGCCTCCCGACAGGGACCCAATTCACCCCTCCACTTT
CSASRQGPNSPLHF
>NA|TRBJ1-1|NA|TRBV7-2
TGTGCCAGCAGCAAGGGACATCCGAACACTGAAGCTTTCTTT
CASSKGHPNTEAFF
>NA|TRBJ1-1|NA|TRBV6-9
TGTGCCGGCAATTCGTTGGGTGCTGAAGCTTTCTTT
CAGNSLGAEAFF
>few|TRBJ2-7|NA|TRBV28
TGTGCCAGCTCGACGGCGTTTTTGGGGTTTTACGAGCAGTACTTC
CASSTAFLGFYEQYF
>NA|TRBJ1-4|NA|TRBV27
TGTGCCAGCAGTTTACTTTCAACTAATGAAAAACTGTTTTTT
CASSLLSTNEKLFF
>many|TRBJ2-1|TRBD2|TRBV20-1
TGCAGTGCTGAACGACTAGCGGACAATGAGCAGTTCTTC
CSAERLADNEQFF
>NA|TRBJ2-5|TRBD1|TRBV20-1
TGCAGTGCTATCCCGGACAGGACGTCTACTGACCCGGAGACCCAGTACTTC
CSAIPDRTSTDPETQYF
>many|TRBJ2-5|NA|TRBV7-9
TGTGCCAGCAGCTCTGGACGGGAACAAGAGACCCAGTACTTC
CASSSGREQETQYF
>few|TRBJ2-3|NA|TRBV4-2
TGTGCCAGCAGCCAAGCGGGGGATACGCAGTATTTT
CASSQAGDTQYF
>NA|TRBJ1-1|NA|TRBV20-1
TGCAGTGCTGTGTGGGGTAACACTGAAGCTTTCTTT
CSAVWGNTEAFF
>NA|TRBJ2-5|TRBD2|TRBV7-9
TGTGCCAGCAGCCCCAGTCCGGAACTAGCGGGAGGGACCCAGTACTTC
CASSPSPELAGGTQYF
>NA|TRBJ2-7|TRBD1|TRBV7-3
TGTGCCAGCAGCTTATATCCGGACAGGGGGCTTCTCGGCGAGCAGTACTTC
CASSLYPDRGLLGEQYF
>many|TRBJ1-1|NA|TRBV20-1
TGCAGTTCCGCGAGGGGGATGAACACTGAAGCTTTCTTT
CSSARGMNTEAFF
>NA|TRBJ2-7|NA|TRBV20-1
TGCAGTGCTAGAGATCAAGTAGCCCCAAATCCCTACGAGCAGTACTTC
CSARDQVAPNPYEQYF
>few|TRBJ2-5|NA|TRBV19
TGTGCCAGTAGTATCCTTCGGGCAGAGACCCAGTACTTC
CASSILRAETQYF
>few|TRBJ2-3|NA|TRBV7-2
TGTGCCAGCAGCTTAGTAGGCTATACGCAGTATTTT
CASSLVGYTQYF
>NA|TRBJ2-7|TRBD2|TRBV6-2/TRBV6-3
TGTGCCAGCACCGGACCTCTCAGCGGGAGGGGTTACGAGCAGTACTTC
CASTGPLSGRGYEQYF
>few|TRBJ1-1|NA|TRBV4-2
TGTGCCAGCAGCCAAGTAGAAGGGGTTACTGAAGCTTTCTTT
CASSQVEGVTEAFF
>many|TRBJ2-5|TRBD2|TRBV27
TGTGCCAGCGGGGGAGGGACTCTCCAAGAGACCCAGTACTTC
CASGGGTLQETQYF
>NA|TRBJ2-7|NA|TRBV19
TGTGCCAGTAGGTACAGCGATTCCTACGAGCAGTACTTC
CASRYSDSYEQYF
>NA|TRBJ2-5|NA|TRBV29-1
TGCAGCGTCGTGACTGGGGGGCTTGAGACCCAGTACTTC
CSVVTGGLETQYF
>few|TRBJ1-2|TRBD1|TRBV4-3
TGCGCCAGCAGCCAAGATCTGGCTACCGGGACAGGGGTCGACTATGGCTACACCTTC
CASSQDLATGTGVDYGYTF
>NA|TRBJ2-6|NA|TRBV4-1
TGCGCCAGCAGACCCAGTGTCCTCACGGGGTCTGGGGCCAACGTCCTGACTTTC
CASRPSVLTGSGANVLTF
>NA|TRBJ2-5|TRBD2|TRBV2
TGTGCCAGCACCCCCCTAGCGGCGGGAGAGACCCAGTACTTC
CASTPLAAGETQYF
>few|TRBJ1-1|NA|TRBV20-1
TGCAGTGCTAGAGATCTCAGGAGGGGTACTGAAGCTTTCTTT
CSARDLRRGTEAFF
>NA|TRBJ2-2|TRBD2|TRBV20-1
TGCAGTGCTAGAGGGCTCGGCGGGAGCAACACCGGGGAGCTGTTTTTT
CSARGLGGSNTGELFF
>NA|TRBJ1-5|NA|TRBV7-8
TGTGCCAGCAGCTTATCAGGCGGGAGTCTGGTTCAGCCCCAGCATTTT
CASSLSGGSLVQPQHF
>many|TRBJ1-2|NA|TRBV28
TGTGCCAGCAGCCTCACCGTATCCTATGGCTACACCTTC
CASSLTVSYGYTF
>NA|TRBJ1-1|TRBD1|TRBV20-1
TGCAGTGCTAGGACAGGGATATACACTAAAGCTTTCTTT
CSARTGIYTKAFF
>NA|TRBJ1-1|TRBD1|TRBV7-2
TGTGCCAGCAGCTCTCCTTGGGACAGGGTTACGAACACTGAAGCTTTCTTT
CASSSPWDRVTNTEAFF
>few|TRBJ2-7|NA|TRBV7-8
TGTGCCAGCAGCTTAGTCATAGGGGGGACCTACGAGCAGTACTTC
CASSLVIGGTYEQYF
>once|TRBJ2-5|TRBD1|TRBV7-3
TGTGCCAGCAGCCAAGACAGGGCAGACCGAGAGACCCAGTACTTC
CASSQDRADRETQYF
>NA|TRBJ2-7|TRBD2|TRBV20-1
TGCAGTGCTAGAGATACTAGCGAGTCCTACGAGCAGTACTTC
CSARDTSESYEQYF
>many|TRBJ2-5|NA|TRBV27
TGTGCCAGCAGTCCCTCCCCCGCTCGGGTAGAGACCCAGTACTTC
CASSPSPARVETQYF
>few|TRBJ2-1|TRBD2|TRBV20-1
TGCAGTGGAGCTAGCGGGAGACGGGGTGAGCAGTTCTTC
CSGASGRRGEQFF
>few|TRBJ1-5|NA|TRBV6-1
TGTGCCACCTCCGGGACAACGGATTATCAGCCCCAGCATTTT
CATSGTTDYQPQHF